The next 21 T cell receptor beta chains were all read from a single sample in a study of blood T cell repertoires in COVID-19. TCRdb's table, derived via immunoSEQ multiplex PCR, lists solely in-frame clones and lacks some. The sample has some 160,000 clones, roughly nine tenths seen once. The sample comprised peripheral blood. The source is a man aged 55 to 70 with acute or convalescent COVID-19.

This CDR3 reads CASSFSNEQFF. The CDR3 DNA reads TGTGCCAGCAGCTTTAGCAATGAGCAGTTCTTC. The chain recombines TRBV5-6 with TRBJ2-1, with unresolved D. Germline V CDR1 and CDR2: SGHDT, YYEEEE. The CDR3 length is 11 residues. V was clipped by 2 bases and J by 6 bases, with 3 bases between them.

The chain combines TRBV7-9 with TRBJ1-3; no clear D gene. Per germline, CDR1 SEHNR and CDR2 FQNEAQ (reference sequence). Trimming stripped 1 base from V and 0 bases from J, with 19 bases between. CDR3 length: 19 residues. CDR3 protein: CASSLVREWAVRSGNTIYF. In nucleotides, the CDR3 is TGTGCCAGCAGCTTAGTGAGGGAGTGGGCGGTCCGCTCTGGAAACACCATATATTTT.

The CDR3 is CASSIRRKRGGPYGGELFF. The DNA of the CDR3 is TGTGCCAGTAGTATTCGGAGGAAGCGGGGGGGCCCGTACGGCGGGGAGCTGTTTTTT. This chain joins TRBV19 and TRBJ2-2; 10 bases align to TRBD2. Germline assignment: CDR1 LNHDA and CDR2 SQIVND (reference sequence). J gave up 7 bases and V 3 bases, and 17 bases lay outside the gene matches. This CDR3 has 19 amino acids.

The rearrangement links TRBV10-3 to TRBJ1-2; the D is unclear. CDR1 and CDR2 (germline): ENHRY, SYGVKD. V was pared by 7 bases and J by 8 bases, with 14 bases between. This CDR3 contains 12 residues. CDR3 bases: TGTGCCATCAATTCAGGACTGGAGGGCTACACCTTC. Protein sequence: CAINSGLEGYTF.

This clone appeared a single time. The J gene is TRBJ1-5, the V gene TRBV6-5; 8 bases line up with TRBD1. This CDR3 contains 15 residues. Germline V gene lookup returns CDR1 MNHEY and CDR2 SVGAGI. Germline trimming cut 6 bases from V and 4 bases from J; bases unmatched to any gene: 8. Written as DNA, the CDR3 is TGTGCCAGCAGAATGGACAGGGCGCTGAATCAGCCCCAGCATTTT. This gives the protein CASRMDRALNQPQHF.

The count of this clone is one. V usage is TRBV5-1 and J usage is TRBJ1-6; D gene ambiguous. The V gene's germline CDR1 is SGHRS and CDR2 YFSETQ. V was clipped by 4 bases and J by 8 bases, with 16 bases between them. The CDR3 extends over 15 amino acids. The CDR3 coding sequence is TGCGCCAGCAGCGCCCCCGGGGTGCTGGATTCACCCCTCCACTTT. It translates to CASSAPGVLDSPLHF.

The V call is TRBV12-5, the J call TRBJ2-3; 9 bases are shared with TRBD2. Germline-derived CDR1 and CDR2 are LGHNT and FRNRAP. V gave up 5 bases and J gave up 3 bases; unmatched junction bases: 6. CDR3 length equals 15 residues. The chain's CDR3 is CASGPTSGPTDTQYF. DNA for the CDR3: TGTGCTAGTGGTCCGACTAGCGGACCGACAGATACGCAGTATTTT.

The chain recombines TRBV5-1 with TRBJ2-6; TRBD2 might be the D (5 bases). Germline V gene sequence: CDR1 SGHRS, CDR2 YFSETQ. Trimming left V 0 bases short and J 4 bases short, with 11 bases between. The CDR3 has 16 residues. In nucleotides, the CDR3 is TGCGCCAGCAGCTTGGCCGCGGGTTCAGGGGCCAACGTCCTGACTTTC. As protein: CASSLAAGSGANVLTF.

This chain links TRBV4-3 with TRBJ1-4; 7 nucleotides match TRBD1. Per germline, CDR1 LGHNA and CDR2 YSLEER. CDR3 length: 16 amino acids. V shed 2 bases, J shed 5 bases, and the junction held 8 bases outside the gene matches. This CDR3 is CASSQTTGELNEKLFF. DNA for the CDR3: TGCGCCAGCAGCCAAACAACAGGGGAACTGAATGAAAAACTGTTTTTT.

This clone was counted between two and nine times. The chain's CDR3 is CAWSQAAAEAFF. The DNA for the CDR3 is TGTGCCTGGAGTCAGGCAGCGGCAGAAGCTTTCTTT. This rearrangement joins TRBV30 to TRBJ1-1; D is uncertain. CDR3 length: 12 residues. CDR1 is GTSNPN, CDR2 SVGIG, per germline (reference sequence). The V end was cut by 2 bases, the J end by 8 bases, with 12 bases between.

The V gene is TRBV5-1, the J gene TRBJ2-3; TRBD2 matches at 14 bases. Unmatched junction bases numbered 8, after V lost 2 bases and J lost 3 bases. Looked up from germline, CDR1 is SGHRS and CDR2 is YFSETQ. The CDR3 covers 18 residues. In DNA, the CDR3 is TGCGCCAGCAGCTTTGGGACTAGCGGGGGCCGGAGGACAGATACGCAGTATTTT. Encoded protein: CASSFGTSGGRRTDTQYF.

V is TRBV3-1 (or the pseudogene TRBV3-2) and J is TRBJ1-6; no clear D. CDR1 is LGHDT, CDR2 YNNKEL, per germline (reference sequence). The V gene lost 0 bases and the J gene lost 7 bases, with 10 bases spanning the gap. The CDR3 totals 15 residues. CDR3 in amino acids: CASSQETGWNSPLHF. CDR3 DNA: TGTGCCAGCAGCCAAGAGACGGGGTGGAATTCACCCCTCCACTTT.

This chain uses TRBV6-6 with TRBJ2-3; 16 nucleotides align to TRBD2. The germline gives CDR1 MNHNY, CDR2 SVGAGI (reference sequence). With 7 bases clipped from V and 3 bases from J, the junction kept 4 bases outside the gene matches. The CDR3 length is 16 residues. The CDR3 spells CASTGLAGGLTDTQYF. CDR3 nucleotides: TGTGCCAGCACGGGACTAGCGGGGGGGCTGACAGATACGCAGTATTTT.

This clone was observed a few times. The chain uses TRBV4-2 and TRBJ2-1; no definite D call. Germline CDR1 is LGHNA and CDR2 is YNFKEQ. This CDR3 is built from 14 residues. V lost 0 bases and J lost 8, with 11 bases in between. The CDR3 nucleotides are TGTGCCAGCAGCCAAGATCCGGGTAATTATGAGCAGTTCTTC. This translates into CASSQDPGNYEQFF.

The chain uses TRBV30 and TRBJ2-2, with 7 positions matching TRBD2. V dropped 0 bases and J dropped 2; count of bases not matched to a gene: 9. Germline CDR1 is GTSNPN and CDR2 is SVGIG (reference sequence). The CDR3 runs 17 residues. DNA of the CDR3: TGTGCCTGGAGTGTCCCGAGGAGCGGGGTCAACACCGGGGAGCTGTTTTTT. Protein sequence: CAWSVPRSGVNTGELFF.

The chain links TRBV6-5 to TRBJ1-2, with 7 bases identical to TRBD1. Losses at the gene ends were 0 bases for V and 6 bases for J; bases not matched to a gene: 4. The germline V gene encodes CDR1 MNHEY and CDR2 SVGAGI. The CDR3 is made up of 14 amino acids. The CDR3 protein is CASSYSLTGHGYTF. CDR3 nucleotide sequence: TGTGCCAGCAGTTACTCGTTGACAGGGCATGGCTACACCTTC.

V is TRBV7-2 and J is TRBJ1-5; TRBD1 aligns across 8 bases. Trimming removed 5 bases from V and 3 bases from J; junction bases left unmatched: 6. The CDR3 contains 15 residues. Germline V gene lookup returns CDR1 SGHTA and CDR2 FQGNSA. The CDR3 region is CASSEWDRPNQPQHF. As DNA, the CDR3 is TGTGCCAGCAGCGAATGGGACAGGCCCAATCAGCCCCAGCATTTT.

The rearrangement joins TRBV11-1 to TRBJ1-2; possible D gene TRBD1, 6 bases. Germline-derived CDR1 and CDR2 are SGHAT and FQDESV (reference sequence). The CDR3 is 13 amino acids. With 6 bases removed from V and 4 bases from J, the gap between germline ends came to 12 bases. CDR3 DNA sequence: TGTGCCAGCAGGACAGGTGAAGCCTATGGCTACACCTTC. It is translated as CASRTGEAYGYTF.

V and J are TRBV7-9 and TRBJ2-3, with a weak D call TRBD2 (6 bases). In germline, CDR1 is SEHNR, CDR2 FQNEAQ (reference sequence). The CDR3 spans 15 residues. V dropped 5 bases and J dropped 0 bases, with 12 bases sitting between them. The CDR3 nucleotides are TGTGCCAGCAGCCTCAGGGCGGGGAGCACAGATACGCAGTATTTT. It is translated as CASSLRAGSTDTQYF.

The genes are TRBV7-2 and TRBJ1-1, with 9 nucleotides matching TRBD1. The length of the CDR3 is 14 residues. CDR1 is SGHTA and CDR2 is FQGNSA in the germline V gene. V shed 5 bases, J shed 4 bases, and the junction held 5 bases outside the gene matches. The CDR3 region is CASSIDRGFTEAFF. In DNA, the CDR3 is TGTGCCAGCAGCATCGACAGGGGGTTCACTGAAGCTTTCTTT.

The chain couples TRBV7-9 to TRBJ2-5; TRBD2 matches 9 bases. Germline assignment: CDR1 SEHNR and CDR2 FQNEAQ (reference sequence). CDR3 length: 16 amino acids. V was clipped by 0 bases and J by 0 bases; unmatched bases: 2. CDR3 in amino acids: CASSLASGGYQETQYF. CDR3 nucleotide sequence: TGTGCCAGCAGCTTAGCCAGCGGGGGGTACCAAGAGACCCAGTACTTC. Looking up the rest from reference TRBV7-9 and TRBJ2-5 gives the full variable domain: DTGVSQNPRHKITKRGQNVTFRCDPISEHNRLYWYRQTLGQGPEFLTYFQNEAQLEKSRLLSDRFSAERPKGSFSTLEIQRTEQGDSAMYLCASSLASGGYQETQYFGPGTRLLVL.